The entry that follows covers one T cell receptor (beta chain) sequence. This record belongs to a study of control samples from healthy donors and cancer patients. With 3 bases removed from V and 0 bases from J, the gap between germline ends came to 6 bases. The CDR3 sequence is 13 residues long. Clones were sequenced by immunoSEQ multiplex PCR, and TCRdb holds only the in-frame ones, with some missing. The sample records fewer than 200,000 clones, around 90% being singletons. This TCR was sampled from a man aged 25 to 40 in good health. Sequenced sample: blood. The chain carries TRBV12-3 or TRBV12-4 and TRBJ2-7; D not resolved. The DNA of the CDR3 is TGTGCCAGCAGTTTCTGGGGCTCCTACGAGCAGTACTTC. Residues: CASSFWGSYEQYF.